This TCR beta chain was recorded in a study of CXCR3-negative and CXCR3-positive naive CD8 T cells. General study results and limits: CXCR3-negative naive cells had less hydrophobic TRB CDR3s than did CXCR3-positive naive cells.

Notes on this clonotype: The antigen remains unidentified.

The CDR3 spans 12 residues. CDR1 and CDR2 (germline): SGDLS, YYNGEE. Through 5' RACE with UMI labels, the TRB cDNA libraries were prepared. TCRdb re-called the 5' RACE reads; one entry per CDR3 protein, DNA not given. The specimen's table records 130,000 to 150,000 distinct CDR3 sequences. Sequences were obtained from naive CXCR3+ CD8+ T cells from blood. Subset indicated: CD45RO-CCR7+CD27+CD95- naive CD8+ T cells expressing CXCR3 (TNR3+). The V and J genes are TRBV9 and TRBJ1-1. The receptor was derived from a human donor in good health. Some clones in this sample may be carry-over from other donors' samples. CDR3 amino acids: CASSGSGAEAFF.